This is a list of T cell receptor beta chains from one sample in a study of cytomegalovirus exposure and HLA in healthy donors. Repertoires were generated with immunoSEQ multiplex PCR, while TCRdb's copy carries only in-frame clones and drops some. Of about 170,000 clones listed, roughly 84% were seen once; the top ten hold 0.38%. The specimen sequenced was PBMCs. Every receptor here comes from a boy between 2 and 10 years old in good health and CMV-seronegative. CDR3s include the opening cysteine and the closing phenylalanine or tryptophan. The order of the fields is clone size, V gene, D gene, J gene, CDR3 protein, CDR3 DNA. The D gene is left open where the match is weak. The listing skips clone size in some rows; elsewhere it reads once, few, many or a size class.

clone size: NA; V gene: TRBV5-1; D gene: NA; J gene: TRBJ2-7; CDR3 protein: CASSWGGRGSYEQYF; CDR3 DNA: TGCGCCAGCAGCTGGGGGGGCCGGGGATCCTACGAGCAGTACTTC
clone size: NA; V gene: TRBV2; D gene: TRBD1; J gene: TRBJ1-2; CDR3 protein: CASRAESGTGDYTF; CDR3 DNA: TGTGCCAGCAGGGCCGAATCCGGGACAGGGGATTACACCTTC
clone size: NA; V gene: TRBV5-4; D gene: NA; J gene: TRBJ2-5; CDR3 protein: CASSPGGYRETQYF; CDR3 DNA: TGTGCCAGCAGCCCTGGAGGATATCGAGAGACCCAGTACTTC
clone size: NA; V gene: TRBV28; D gene: TRBD1; J gene: TRBJ1-2; CDR3 protein: CASSPRDRVRGYTF; CDR3 DNA: TGTGCCAGCAGTCCCCGGGACAGGGTTAGAGGCTACACCTTC
clone size: NA; V gene: TRBV29-1; D gene: NA; J gene: TRBJ2-3; CDR3 protein: CSVEGGEAADTQYF; CDR3 DNA: TGCAGCGTTGAAGGGGGGGAGGCTGCGGATACGCAGTATTTT
clone size: NA; V gene: TRBV20-1; D gene: NA; J gene: TRBJ1-5; CDR3 protein: CSASDNQPQHF; CDR3 DNA: TGCAGTGCTTCAGACAATCAGCCCCAGCATTTT
clone size: NA; V gene: TRBV9; D gene: NA; J gene: TRBJ1-5; CDR3 protein: CASSVGTGRHQPQHF; CDR3 DNA: TGTGCCAGCAGCGTAGGAACAGGGCGGCATCAGCCCCAGCATTTT
clone size: NA; V gene: TRBV27; D gene: TRBD2; J gene: TRBJ2-1; CDR3 protein: CASRIAGAYNEQFF; CDR3 DNA: TGTGCCAGCAGAATAGCGGGAGCCTACAATGAGCAGTTCTTC
clone size: NA; V gene: TRBV2; D gene: NA; J gene: TRBJ1-2; CDR3 protein: CASRELEARSNYGYTF; CDR3 DNA: TGTGCCAGCAGGGAGCTGGAGGCCCGTTCTAACTATGGCTACACCTTC
clone size: NA; V gene: TRBV10-3; D gene: TRBD2; J gene: TRBJ2-5; CDR3 protein: CAISLAGQETQYF; CDR3 DNA: TGTGCCATCAGCCTAGCGGGCCAAGAGACCCAGTACTTC
clone size: NA; V gene: TRBV7-9; D gene: NA; J gene: TRBJ1-1; CDR3 protein: CASSLYELAEAFF; CDR3 DNA: TGTGCCAGCAGCTTATATGAGCTAGCCGAGGCTTTCTTT
clone size: NA; V gene: TRBV28; D gene: NA; J gene: TRBJ1-2; CDR3 protein: CASSSSGGAASNYGYTF; CDR3 DNA: TGTGCCAGCAGTTCCTCGGGAGGGGCGGCCTCCAACTATGGCTACACCTTC
clone size: NA; V gene: TRBV7-9; D gene: NA; J gene: TRBJ2-5; CDR3 protein: CASSPIRVGLLQETQYF; CDR3 DNA: TGTGCCAGCAGCCCGATTCGGGTAGGCCTCCTGCAAGAGACCCAGTACTTC
clone size: NA; V gene: TRBV9; D gene: TRBD1; J gene: TRBJ2-7; CDR3 protein: CASSISDLNRGPDEQYF; CDR3 DNA: TGTGCCAGCAGCATAAGCGACCTCAACAGGGGTCCCGACGAGCAGTACTTC
clone size: NA; V gene: TRBV28; D gene: NA; J gene: TRBJ1-5; CDR3 protein: CASSFGIRGSNQPQHF; CDR3 DNA: TGTGCCAGCAGTTTTGGTATTCGGGGGAGCAATCAGCCCCAGCATTTT
clone size: NA; V gene: TRBV5-1; D gene: TRBD1; J gene: TRBJ2-1; CDR3 protein: CASSIGQATSYNEQFF; CDR3 DNA: TGCGCCAGCAGCATCGGACAGGCGACGTCCTACAATGAGCAGTTCTTC
clone size: NA; V gene: TRBV18; D gene: NA; J gene: TRBJ2-7; CDR3 protein: CASSPPGYEQYF; CDR3 DNA: TGTGCCAGCTCACCCCCGGGATACGAGCAGTACTTC
clone size: NA; V gene: TRBV6-6; D gene: TRBD2; J gene: TRBJ2-3; CDR3 protein: CASSITGWGGKDTQYF; CDR3 DNA: TGTGCCAGCAGCATTACAGGTTGGGGGGGTAAAGATACGCAGTATTTT
clone size: NA; V gene: TRBV6-6; D gene: NA; J gene: TRBJ1-1; CDR3 protein: CASSPGAEAFF; CDR3 DNA: TGTGCCAGCAGTCCGGGGGCTGAAGCTTTCTTT
clone size: NA; V gene: TRBV28; D gene: NA; J gene: TRBJ2-7; CDR3 protein: CAHLWAGIHYEQYF; CDR3 DNA: TGTGCCCACCTTTGGGCAGGGATACACTACGAGCAGTACTTC
clone size: few; V gene: TRBV7-9; D gene: NA; J gene: TRBJ1-1; CDR3 protein: CASSSLGGTEAFF; CDR3 DNA: TGTGCCAGCAGCTCCTTGGGGGGGACTGAAGCTTTCTTT
clone size: NA; V gene: TRBV11-1; D gene: NA; J gene: TRBJ1-1; CDR3 protein: CASTPQGSEAFF; CDR3 DNA: TGTGCCAGCACTCCGCAGGGTTCGGAAGCTTTCTTT
clone size: NA; V gene: TRBV6-1; D gene: TRBD1; J gene: TRBJ1-2; CDR3 protein: CASSETRQGGYTF; CDR3 DNA: TGTGCCAGCAGTGAAACCCGACAGGGGGGCTACACCTTC
clone size: few; V gene: TRBV5-8; D gene: TRBD2; J gene: TRBJ2-3; CDR3 protein: CASSLRREGLTDTQYF; CDR3 DNA: TGTGCCAGCAGCTTGCGGAGGGAGGGCCTTACAGATACGCAGTATTTT
clone size: NA; V gene: TRBV28; D gene: NA; J gene: TRBJ1-3; CDR3 protein: CASSLSGGIMGGNTIYF; CDR3 DNA: TGTGCCAGCAGTTTATCGGGTGGCATTATGGGAGGAAACACCATATATTTT
clone size: NA; V gene: TRBV27; D gene: NA; J gene: TRBJ2-1; CDR3 protein: CASSLIPGSYYNEQFF; CDR3 DNA: TGTGCCAGCAGTTTAATCCCCGGGAGCTACTACAATGAGCAGTTCTTC
clone size: NA; V gene: TRBV6-5; D gene: TRBD1; J gene: TRBJ1-3; CDR3 protein: CASSYRDRGQGNTIYF; CDR3 DNA: TGTGCCAGCAGTTACCGGGACAGGGGGCAAGGAAACACCATATATTTT
clone size: NA; V gene: TRBV2; D gene: TRBD2; J gene: TRBJ2-1; CDR3 protein: CASSGQTSGRSSEQFF; CDR3 DNA: TGTGCCAGCAGTGGCCAGACTAGCGGGAGGTCAAGTGAGCAGTTCTTC
clone size: few; V gene: TRBV11-2; D gene: NA; J gene: TRBJ2-4; CDR3 protein: CASSRENIQYF; CDR3 DNA: TGTGCCAGCAGCCGGGAAAACATTCAGTACTTC
clone size: NA; V gene: TRBV18; D gene: NA; J gene: TRBJ2-1; CDR3 protein: CASSRGNEQFF; CDR3 DNA: TGTGCCAGCTCACGCGGGAATGAGCAGTTCTTC
clone size: NA; V gene: TRBV13; D gene: TRBD2; J gene: TRBJ2-3; CDR3 protein: CASSPLAGGGDTQYF; CDR3 DNA: TGTGCCAGCTCCCCCCTAGCGGGAGGGGGGGATACGCAGTATTTT
clone size: NA; V gene: TRBV6-1; D gene: TRBD2; J gene: TRBJ2-2; CDR3 protein: CASRRLAGNTGELFF; CDR3 DNA: TGTGCCAGCAGGAGACTAGCGGGGAACACCGGGGAGCTGTTTTTT
clone size: NA; V gene: TRBV10-1; D gene: TRBD2; J gene: TRBJ2-1; CDR3 protein: CASSEISGRINEQFF; CDR3 DNA: TGCGCCAGCAGTGAAATTAGCGGGAGAATTAATGAGCAGTTCTTC
clone size: NA; V gene: TRBV6-1; D gene: TRBD1; J gene: TRBJ1-4; CDR3 protein: CASSVRQGGTNEKLFF; CDR3 DNA: TGTGCCAGCAGTGTCCGACAGGGCGGAACTAATGAAAAACTGTTTTTT
clone size: NA; V gene: TRBV20-1; D gene: TRBD2; J gene: TRBJ2-3; CDR3 protein: CSALAGNQYF; CDR3 DNA: TGCAGTGCCTTAGCGGGAAATCAGTATTTT
clone size: NA; V gene: TRBV7-8; D gene: TRBD1; J gene: TRBJ1-2; CDR3 protein: CASSFRQGDHLDGYTF; CDR3 DNA: TGTGCCAGCAGCTTTAGGCAGGGGGATCATTTGGATGGCTACACCTTC
clone size: NA; V gene: TRBV10-3; D gene: NA; J gene: TRBJ2-2; CDR3 protein: CAISGVDLRTGELFF; CDR3 DNA: TGTGCCATCAGTGGGGTCGATCTGAGGACCGGGGAGCTGTTTTTT
clone size: NA; V gene: TRBV5-1; D gene: NA; J gene: TRBJ1-1; CDR3 protein: CASSLEGRGTEAFF; CDR3 DNA: TGCGCCAGCAGCTTGGAGGGCAGGGGCACTGAAGCTTTCTTT
clone size: NA; V gene: TRBV5-1; D gene: NA; J gene: TRBJ2-2; CDR3 protein: CASSPRGYNTGELFF; CDR3 DNA: TGCGCCAGCAGCCCCAGGGGATACAACACCGGGGAGCTGTTTTTT
clone size: NA; V gene: TRBV29-1; D gene: TRBD2; J gene: TRBJ2-7; CDR3 protein: CSVRGLAEHYEQYF; CDR3 DNA: TGCAGCGTGAGGGGACTAGCGGAACATTACGAGCAGTACTTC
clone size: once; V gene: TRBV6-5; D gene: TRBD2; J gene: TRBJ2-5; CDR3 protein: CASSYSNGGRETQYF; CDR3 DNA: TGTGCCAGCAGTTACTCGAACGGCGGGAGAGAGACCCAGTACTTC
clone size: once; V gene: TRBV19; D gene: TRBD1; J gene: TRBJ1-1; CDR3 protein: CASSIVGGEGEAFF; CDR3 DNA: TGTGCCAGTAGTATTGTAGGGGGCGAAGGGGAAGCTTTCTTT